This section outlines one TCR beta chain sequence together with its context. The target antigen is unknown. This specimen comes from a study of immune evolution from preneoplasia to lung adenocarcinoma. Broader study findings: Top clone share appeared to fall from AAH through AIS, MIA, adenocarcinoma. Later-stage lesions seemingly showed higher T cell density and diversity than normal lung.

Trimming pared 5 bases from V and 0 bases from J, leaving 13 bases between. The CDR3 has 14 residues. Per germline, CDR1 SQVTM and CDR2 ANQGSEA. The data were produced by immunoSEQ multiplex PCR, yet TCRdb's version contains in-frame clones alone and is incomplete. The repertoire holds about 9,000 clones, with over 75% as singletons. The clonotype comes from a person aged 65-85 years with lung adenocarcinoma. The chain uses TRBV29-1 and TRBJ1-1, with D tentatively TRBD1 (6 bases). Material for sequencing was FFPE minimally invasive lung adenocarcinoma tissue. CDR3 sequence (DNA): TGCAGCGTTACCCTGACAGGTGTGAACACTGAAGCTTTCTTT. Protein sequence: CSVTLTGVNTEAFF. The full variable domain, with the rest looked up from reference TRBV29-1 and TRBJ1-1, is SAVISQKPSRDICQRGTSLTIQCQVDSQVTMMFWYRQQPGQSLTLIATANQGSEATYESGFVIDKFPISRPNLTFSTLTVSNMSPEDSSIYLCSVTLTGVNTEAFFGQGTRLTVV.